Sequencing of this T cell receptor beta chain was carried out in a study of post-analysis software for immune sequencing data (dated by TCRdb to about 2015). At the level of the whole study: Relapsing-remitting, secondary progressive and progressive-relapsing multiple sclerosis were recorded as disease courses, and subtype annotation was lacking for some patients. The multiple sclerosis patient repertoires were compared with under 13 previously published healthy control repertoires from donors aged about 6 to 26 years. A subset of samples was prepared in parallel using single-end sample barcoding, then pooled and co-amplified after Illumina adapter ligation. Broad study findings and their caveats: Strong co-clustering of samples prepared in the same batch was shown by direct clustering with F measure, prompting a batch-effect correction. Compared with controls, multiple sclerosis patients had significantly lower normalized Chao1 diversity, a finding suggesting substantial peripheral T-cell clonal expansion. The control group was slightly older than the multiple sclerosis patient group.

TCR beta repertoires were profiled from peripheral blood of roughly twelve young patients with multiple sclerosis to demonstrate the VDJtools post-analysis software. The multiple sclerosis patients were children and adolescents ranging in age from about 6 to 17 years. Libraries were constructed by PCR. Sequencing was carried out with an Illumina HiSeq 2500. Unique molecular identifiers were incorporated into TCR beta cDNA libraries to reduce PCR and sequencing biases. Every 1 to 10 million input T cells yielded roughly 0.5 million cDNA molecules, meaning each molecule approximated one T cell. The same protocol used for the earlier healthy control dataset was applied to prepare and sequence the patient libraries. Within a given batch, samples were prepared together, multiplexed and sequenced on the same HiSeq lane. The paper's processing steps were these. MIGEC handled the raw barcoded reads, throwing out single-read molecular identifier groups before consensus assembly and CDR3 extraction. VDJtools was used for post-analysis of the clonotype tables, and diversity was normalized by down-sampling every dataset to the size of the smallest sample. To correct batch-related cross-sample contamination, repertoire overlap clustering matched CDR3 amino acid sequences but not nucleotide sequences. TCRdb reprocessed the public reads (quality trimming at Q25 with fastp, clone calling with MiXCR) and kept in-frame beta chains. Duplicate CDR3 protein sequences are folded into a single record with the most common DNA and genes. The V and J calls shown here were made by TCRdb, not taken from the authors' results. Within this sample are about 760,000 distinct CDR3 sequences, with 30% of them counted one time only. The top ten clones comprise approximately 0.6% of the sample.

There are a few counts of this clonotype. Its antigen is currently not known. Within one base of it there is no much larger clone, and no base qualities were kept. The sequencing sample was made of blood. The sequence came from a girl aged 10 to 17 with multiple sclerosis.

The CDR3 protein sequence reads: CASSTGTRYQETQYF. Read as DNA, the sequence is TGTGCCAGCAGTACTGGGACGAGGTACCAAGAGACCCAGTACTTC. The chain joins TRBV28 to TRBJ2-5, with the D gene tentatively TRBD1 or TRBD2, based on 5 matching bases in each. From cysteine to phenylalanine, the CDR3 is 15 amino acids long. Only the CDR3 region is kept as DNA, spanning 45 bases read in frame from base 1. V and J lose 5 bases and 0 bases, and a span of 13 bases separates them. CDR1 MDHEN and CDR2 SYDVKM are derived from the germline V gene. Beyond the CDR3, the reference TRBV28 and TRBJ2-5 genes provide the residues; the full variable domain reads: DVKVTQSSRYLVKRTGEKVFLECVQDMDHENMFWYRQDPGLGLRLIYFSYDVKMKEKGDIPEGYSVSREKKERFSLILESASTNQTSMYLCASSTGTRYQETQYFGPGTRLLVL.